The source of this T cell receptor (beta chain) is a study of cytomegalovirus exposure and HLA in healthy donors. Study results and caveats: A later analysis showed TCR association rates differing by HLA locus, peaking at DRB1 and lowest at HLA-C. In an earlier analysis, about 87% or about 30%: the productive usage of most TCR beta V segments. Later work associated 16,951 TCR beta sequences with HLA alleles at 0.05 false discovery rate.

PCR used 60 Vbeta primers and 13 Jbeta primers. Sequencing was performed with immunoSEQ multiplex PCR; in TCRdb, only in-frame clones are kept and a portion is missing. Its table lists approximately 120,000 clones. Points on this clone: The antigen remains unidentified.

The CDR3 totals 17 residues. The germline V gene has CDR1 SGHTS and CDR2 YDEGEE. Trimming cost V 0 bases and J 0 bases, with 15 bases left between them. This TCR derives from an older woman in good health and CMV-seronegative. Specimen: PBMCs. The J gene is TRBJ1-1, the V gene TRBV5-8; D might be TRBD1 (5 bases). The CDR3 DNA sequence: TGTGCCAGCAGCTTGGAGCCCCCGGGACTCCTGAACACTGAAGCTTTCTTT. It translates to CASSLEPPGLLNTEAFF. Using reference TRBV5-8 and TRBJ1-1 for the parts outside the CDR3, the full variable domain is EAGVTQSPTHLIKTRGQQATLRCSPISGHTSVYWYQQALGLGLQFLLWYDEGEERNRGNFPPRFSGRQFPNYSSELNVNALELEDSALYLCASSLEPPGLLNTEAFFGQGTRLTVV.